This TCR beta chain was identified in a study of blood T cell repertoires in COVID-19. Method: immunoSEQ multiplex PCR; TCRdb's copy keeps in-frame clones and lacks some. The sample lists around 220,000 clones, more than 85% seen once, with roughly 10% in the top ten. The V gene's germline CDR1 is SGHVS and CDR2 FQNEAQ. V was cut by 5 bases and J by 3 bases, with 19 bases left in between. CDR3 size: 16 residues. The chain has TRBV7-8 and TRBJ1-2, with a possible D match to TRBD1 (6 bases). The sample comprised peripheral blood. The receptor was isolated from a woman aged 50 to 65 with COVID-19, enrolled during active disease. CDR3 in DNA: TGTGCCAGCAGCCGTGGTGGGACAACGCAAGACTATGGCTACACCTTC. The encoded protein is CASSRGGTTQDYGYTF.